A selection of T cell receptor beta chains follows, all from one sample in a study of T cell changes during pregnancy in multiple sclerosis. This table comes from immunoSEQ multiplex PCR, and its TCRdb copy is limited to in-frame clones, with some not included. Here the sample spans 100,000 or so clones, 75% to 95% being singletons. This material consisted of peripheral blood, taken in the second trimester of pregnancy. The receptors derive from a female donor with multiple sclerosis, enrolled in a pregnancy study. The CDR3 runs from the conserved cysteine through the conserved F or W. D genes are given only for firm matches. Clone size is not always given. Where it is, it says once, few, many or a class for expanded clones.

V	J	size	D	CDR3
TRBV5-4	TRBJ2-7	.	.	CASSLGTLEQYF
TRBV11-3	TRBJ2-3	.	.	CASSLSSPGTDTQYF
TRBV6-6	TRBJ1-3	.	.	CASTEAGSGNTIYF
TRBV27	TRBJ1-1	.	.	CASSFDSYAYTEAFF
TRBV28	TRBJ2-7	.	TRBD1	CASRTPGTGYEQYF
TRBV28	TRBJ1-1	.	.	CASSLREAGTEAFF
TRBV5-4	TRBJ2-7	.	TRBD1	CASSYQGAGEQYF
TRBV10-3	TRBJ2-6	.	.	CAISEHFSGANVLTF
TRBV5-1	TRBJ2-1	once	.	CASSTTWTAALYNEQFF
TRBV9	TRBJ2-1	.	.	CASSDQYEQFF
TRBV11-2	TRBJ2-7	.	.	CASSFFAGTYEQYF
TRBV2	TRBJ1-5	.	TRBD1	CASSVSARQGSNQPQHF
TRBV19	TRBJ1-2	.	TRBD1	CASSIGTEPNYGYTF
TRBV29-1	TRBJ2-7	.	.	CSVEQDPVQGHEQYF
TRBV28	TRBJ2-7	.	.	CASSLLGSGEQYF
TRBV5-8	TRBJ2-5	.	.	CASSLGQRGETQYF
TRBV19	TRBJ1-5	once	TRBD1	CASSPKGQWDQPQHF
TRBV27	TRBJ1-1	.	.	CASSLGPSTEAFF
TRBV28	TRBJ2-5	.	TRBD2	CASSSPAGVQETQYF
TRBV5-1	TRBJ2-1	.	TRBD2	CASSLGTSGRNEQFF
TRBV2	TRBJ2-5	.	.	CASRSQETQYF
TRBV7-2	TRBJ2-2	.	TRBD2	CASSLWGGRGAGELFF
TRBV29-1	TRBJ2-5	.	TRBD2	CSVEGSGRLQETQYF
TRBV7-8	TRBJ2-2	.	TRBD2	CASSPGTRHGELFF
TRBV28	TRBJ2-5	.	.	CASSLPLALTQETQYF
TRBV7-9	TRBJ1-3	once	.	CASSLGWADSSGNTIYF
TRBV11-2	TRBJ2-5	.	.	CASSLDRGFQETQYF
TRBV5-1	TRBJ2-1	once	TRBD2	CASSWGLADYNEQFF
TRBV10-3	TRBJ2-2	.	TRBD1	CAISEKRQGASSGELFF
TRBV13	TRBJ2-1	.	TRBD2	CASSLSGTSGRAFNEQFF